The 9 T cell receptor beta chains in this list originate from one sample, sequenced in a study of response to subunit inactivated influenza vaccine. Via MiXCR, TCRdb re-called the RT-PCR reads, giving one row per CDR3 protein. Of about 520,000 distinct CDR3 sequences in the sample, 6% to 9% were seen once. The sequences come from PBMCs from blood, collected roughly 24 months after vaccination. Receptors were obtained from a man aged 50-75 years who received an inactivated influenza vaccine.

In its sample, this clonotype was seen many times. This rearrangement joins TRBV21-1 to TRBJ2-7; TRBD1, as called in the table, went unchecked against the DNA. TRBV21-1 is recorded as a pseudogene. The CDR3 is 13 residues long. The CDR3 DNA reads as TGTGCCAGCAGCAAGTTTTTCGCCCGAGAGCAGTACTTC. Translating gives CASSKFFAREQYF.

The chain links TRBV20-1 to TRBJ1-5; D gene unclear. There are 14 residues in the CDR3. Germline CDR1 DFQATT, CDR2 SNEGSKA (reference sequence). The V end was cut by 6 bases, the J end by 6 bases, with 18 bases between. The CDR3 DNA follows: TGCAGTGCGCTTAGCACGGACGGCGCTCAGCCCCAGCATTTT. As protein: CSALSTDGAQPQHF.

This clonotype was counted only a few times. CDR3 sequence: CASTFQGGNYGYTF. For the CDR3, the DNA is TGTGCCAGCACCTTCCAGGGAGGAAACTATGGCTACACCTTC. The V gene is TRBV6-1, the J gene TRBJ1-2; TRBD1 is a possible D gene (5 bases). Germline loops: CDR1 MNHNS, CDR2 SASEGT. Trimming cost V 7 bases and J 2 bases, with 14 bases left between them. CDR3 length: 14 amino acids.

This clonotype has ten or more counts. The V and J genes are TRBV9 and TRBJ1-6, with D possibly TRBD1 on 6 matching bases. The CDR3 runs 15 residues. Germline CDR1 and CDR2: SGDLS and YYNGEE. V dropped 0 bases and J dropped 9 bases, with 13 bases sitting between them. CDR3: CASSVGGGKGSPLHF. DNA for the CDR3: TGTGCCAGCAGCGTAGGAGGGGGAAAAGGTTCACCCCTCCACTTT.

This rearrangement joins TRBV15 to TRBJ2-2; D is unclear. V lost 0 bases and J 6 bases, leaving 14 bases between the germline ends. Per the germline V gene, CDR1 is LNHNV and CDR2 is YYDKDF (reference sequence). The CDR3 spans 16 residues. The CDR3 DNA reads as TGTGCCACCAGCAGAGATCAAACGTTTCGCGCCGGGGAGCTGTTTTTT. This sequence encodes CATSRDQTFRAGELFF.

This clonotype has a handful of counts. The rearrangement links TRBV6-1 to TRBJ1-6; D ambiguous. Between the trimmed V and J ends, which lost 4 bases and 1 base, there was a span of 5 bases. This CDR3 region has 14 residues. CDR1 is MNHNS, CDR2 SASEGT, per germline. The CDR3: CASSGRSYNSPLHF. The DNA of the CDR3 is TGTGCCAGCAGTGGCCGTTCCTATAATTCACCCCTCCACTTT.

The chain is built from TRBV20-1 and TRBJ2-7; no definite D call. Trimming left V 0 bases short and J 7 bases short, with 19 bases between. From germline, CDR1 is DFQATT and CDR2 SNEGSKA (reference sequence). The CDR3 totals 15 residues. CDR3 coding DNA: TGCAGTGCTAGAGATTTAAAGCTACAACTTTCTGAGCAGTACTTC. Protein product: CSARDLKLQLSEQYF.

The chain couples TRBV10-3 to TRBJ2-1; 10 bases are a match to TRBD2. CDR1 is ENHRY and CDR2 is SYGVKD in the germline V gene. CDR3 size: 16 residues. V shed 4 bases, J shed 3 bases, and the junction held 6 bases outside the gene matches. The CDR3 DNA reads TGTGCCATCAGTGGGGGGATAGCGGGGGGCTACAATGAGCAGTTCTTC. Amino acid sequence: CAISGGIAGGYNEQFF.

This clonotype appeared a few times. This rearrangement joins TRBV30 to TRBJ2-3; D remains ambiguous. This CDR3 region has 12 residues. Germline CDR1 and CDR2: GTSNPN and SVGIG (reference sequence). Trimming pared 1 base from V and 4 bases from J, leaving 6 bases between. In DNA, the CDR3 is TGTGCCTGGAGTGCTGGAGCAGATACGCAGTATTTT. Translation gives CAWSAGADTQYF.